These 24 T cell receptor beta chains were all obtained from the same sample, sequenced in a study of shared clonotypes between healthy human individuals. The repertoire was sequenced with immunoSEQ multiplex PCR; TCRdb's copy has only in-frame clones and lacks some. The table records hundreds of thousands of clones, around 72% of them present only once. The sequenced sample consisted of memory CD4+ T cells sorted from blood. Specified subset: CD45RA-negative fraction. The receptors shown here come from a woman aged 25-40 years in good health.

This rearrangement joins TRBV5-8 to TRBJ2-1; D gene ambiguous. Looked up from germline, CDR1 is SGHTS and CDR2 is YDEGEE. The CDR3 is made up of 14 amino acids. Trimming stripped 1 base from V and 4 bases from J, with 9 bases between. The CDR3 region is CASSLSGGYNEQFF. In nucleotides, the CDR3 is TGTGCCAGCAGCTTGAGTGGTGGGTACAATGAGCAGTTCTTC.

V and J are TRBV9 and TRBJ1-5; the match to TRBD1 covers 8 bases. J lost 4 bases, V lost 7 bases, and 7 bases had no gene match. CDR1 is SGDLS and CDR2 is YYNGEE in the germline V gene. The CDR3 extends over 14 amino acids. Here the CDR3 DNA reads TGTGCCAGCGGACAGGGAAGTAAGAATCAGCCCCAGCATTTT. Amino acids: CASGQGSKNQPQHF.

This chain connects TRBV2 to TRBJ1-1; weak D call: TRBD1 (6 bases). CDR3 length: 14 amino acids. The V end lost 5 bases, the J end lost 0 bases, and 10 bases lay between the germline ends. Germline V gene data show CDR1 as SNHLY and CDR2 as FYNNEI. The CDR3 nucleotides read TGTGCCAGCAGTTCGACAGGATTGAACACTGAAGCTTTCTTT. Its translation: CASSSTGLNTEAFF.

This clone was observed a single time. This chain connects TRBV11-2 to TRBJ2-7; the D gene is possibly TRBD1 (7 bases). Per the germline V gene, CDR1 is SGHAT and CDR2 is FQNNGV. The CDR3 totals 16 residues. Deletions cut 0 bases from V and 3 bases from J, with 15 bases between. DNA of the CDR3: TGTGCCAGCAGCTTAGAATGGAGGGGGCGTCGCTACGAGCAGTACTTC. It yields the protein CASSLEWRGRRYEQYF. Complete variable domain (other parts from reference TRBV11-2 and TRBJ2-7): EAGVAQSPRYKIIEKRQSVAFWCNPISGHATLYWYQQILGQGPKLLIQFQNNGVVDDSQLPKDRFSAERLKGVDSTLKIQPAKLEDSAVYLCASSLEWRGRRYEQYFGPGTRLTVT.

The CDR3 loop reads CASSPIQGPQETQYF. CDR3 nucleotides: TGTGCCAGTAGTCCTATACAGGGTCCCCAAGAGACCCAGTACTTC. The chain is built from TRBV19 and TRBJ2-5, with D possibly TRBD1 on 6 matching bases. This CDR3 has 15 amino acids. CDR1 LNHDA and CDR2 SQIVND come from the germline V gene (reference sequence). With 5 bases removed from V and 1 base from J, the gap between germline ends came to 14 bases.

The chain employs TRBV4-1 and TRBJ1-5; 10 nucleotides line up with TRBD1. This CDR3 contains 16 residues. CDR1 MGHRA and CDR2 YSYEKL come from the germline V gene. V was clipped by 2 bases and J by 5 bases; unmatched bases: 6. As DNA, the CDR3 is TGCGCCAGCAGCCAACTGGGACAGGGGCAACATCAGCCCCAGCATTTT. Protein product: CASSQLGQGQHQPQHF.

This clone was counted once. The rearrangement joins TRBV25-1 to TRBJ2-7; D remains unclear. V was clipped by 2 bases and J by 5 bases, with 7 bases between them. CDR1 and CDR2 (germline): MGHDK, SYGVNS. There are 12 residues in the CDR3. The CDR3 coding sequence is TGTGCCAGCAGTGAAAACTCGGACGAGCAGTACTTC. Translated: CASSENSDEQYF.

The V call is TRBV19, the J call TRBJ2-7, with 15 bases that match TRBD2. In germline, CDR1 is LNHDA, CDR2 SQIVND (reference sequence). This CDR3 spans 17 amino acids. V was clipped by 5 bases and J by 4 bases; unmatched bases: 9. CDR3 nucleotide sequence: TGTGCCAGTAGTTCTCCAGGACTAGCGGGAGGGAGTTACGAGCAGTACTTC. Amino acids: CASSSPGLAGGSYEQYF.

This clone showed up just a few times. J is TRBJ2-7 and V is TRBV6-8, with 9 bases lining up with TRBD1. The germline gives CDR1 MNHGY, CDR2 SAAAGT. CDR3 size: 17 residues. The V gene end was trimmed by 5 bases and the J gene end by 2 bases; junction bases not matched to a gene: 13. CDR3 sequence (DNA): TGTGCCAGCAGTCGGACAGGGGACTATAACTTCACCTACGAGCAGTACTTC. Translating it yields CASSRTGDYNFTYEQYF.

The chain joins TRBV2 to TRBJ2-7, with 10 nucleotides matching TRBD1. The V gene end was trimmed by 1 base and the J gene end by 2 bases; junction bases not matched to a gene: 2. The CDR3 totals 15 residues. In germline, CDR1 is SNHLY, CDR2 FYNNEI. CDR3 coding DNA: TGTGCCAGCAGTGAAGGGGACAGGGGAGCCTACGAGCAGTACTTC. Protein: CASSEGDRGAYEQYF.

This chain connects TRBV6-1 to TRBJ2-3; 9 positions match TRBD2. Germline CDR1 and CDR2: MNHNS and SASEGT. The CDR3 is 16 amino acids. J gave up 2 bases and V 4 bases, and 7 bases lay outside the gene matches. The CDR3 is CASSVRLAEATDTQYF. The CDR3 DNA is TGTGCCAGCAGTGTGCGACTAGCGGAGGCCACAGATACGCAGTATTTT.

The chain couples TRBV6-1 to TRBJ1-5; no definite D call. From germline, CDR1 is MNHNS and CDR2 SASEGT. This CDR3 is 14 amino acids long. V was cut by 8 bases and J by 3 bases, with 14 bases left in between. The CDR3 reads CASVPRGFNQPQHF. In DNA, the CDR3 is TGTGCCAGCGTCCCCCGGGGTTTCAATCAGCCCCAGCATTTT.

Regarding this clone: A much larger clone differs from this one at a single base, so this may be a read error. Other DNA sequences from this sample encode an identical CDR3 as well. The chain is built from TRBV5-1 and TRBJ2-1, with 8 bases matching TRBD2. The germline V gene has CDR1 SGHRS and CDR2 YFSETQ. The V segment lost 1 base and the J segment 4 bases; nucleotides outside the gene matches: 4. The CDR3 totals 15 residues. CDR3: CASSLSSGGYNEQFF. Written as DNA, the CDR3 is TGCGCCAGCAGCTTGTCGTCGGGAGGGTACAATGAGCAGTTCTTC.

This clone was seen a handful of times. The chain joins TRBV11-2 to TRBJ1-2; TRBD1 matches 8 bases. The germline gives CDR1 SGHAT, CDR2 FQNNGV. CDR3 length: 17 amino acids. With V trimmed by 5 bases and J by 3 bases, 14 bases remained unmatched. CDR3: CASSPRGGRGPDYGYTF. The CDR3 DNA follows: TGTGCCAGCAGCCCCCGGGGCGGCAGGGGGCCGGACTATGGCTACACCTTC.

The chain recombines TRBV7-6 with TRBJ2-7, with D unclear. The CDR3 length is 11 residues. Germline lookup yields CDR1 SGHVS and CDR2 FNYEAQ. The V end was cut by 4 bases, the J end by 4 bases, with 5 bases between. The CDR3 DNA reads as TGTGCCAGCAGCTCGACGTACGAGCAGTACTTC. Translated: CASSSTYEQYF.

Only a few counts were recorded for this clone. CDR3 sequence: CAWSAKGAGEKLFF. DNA of the CDR3: TGTGCCTGGAGCGCCAAAGGGGCAGGGGAAAAACTGTTTTTT. The chain joins TRBV30 to TRBJ1-4; weak D call: TRBD1 (5 bases). In germline, CDR1 is GTSNPN, CDR2 SVGIG (reference sequence). V was trimmed by 3 bases and J by 8 bases, leaving 16 bases between them. This CDR3 spans 14 amino acids.

The V gene is TRBV7-3, the J gene TRBJ2-3; 7 nucleotides match TRBD2. Germline V lookup: CDR1 SGHTA, CDR2 FQGTGA. The ends lost 1 base at V and 6 bases at J; junction bases unmatched: 4. The CDR3 loop spans 14 amino acids. The CDR3 spells CASSLIAGLDTQYF. The CDR3 region has the DNA TGTGCCAGCAGCTTAATAGCGGGCTTGGATACGCAGTATTTT.

The rearrangement uses TRBV7-8 and TRBJ2-5; TRBD2 is a possible D gene (5 bases). CDR1 is SGHVS and CDR2 is FQNEAQ in the germline V gene. The CDR3 totals 14 residues. The germline V and J ends were trimmed by 5 bases and 5 bases, with 15 bases remaining between them. The CDR3 nucleotides read TGTGCCAGCAGCCCTAGCCCCAAGCTGGAGACCCAGTACTTC. Amino acids: CASSPSPKLETQYF.

The chain links TRBV10-3 to TRBJ1-4; D remains ambiguous. V lost 0 bases and J 6 bases, leaving 5 bases between the germline ends. Germline CDR1 reads ENHRY; CDR2 reads SYGVKD. This CDR3 comprises 13 residues. CDR3 residues: CAISESWDEKLFF. The CDR3 bases are TGTGCCATCAGTGAGTCCTGGGATGAAAAACTGTTTTTT.

This clone turned up a few times. The chain couples TRBV7-9 to TRBJ2-1; D is possibly TRBD2 (5 bases). Trimming took 8 bases from V and 4 from J, leaving 15 bases between them. The CDR3 covers 14 residues. Germline V gene lookup returns CDR1 SEHNR and CDR2 FQNEAQ (reference sequence). The CDR3 sequence: CASGEQIGYNEQFF. Here the CDR3 DNA reads TGTGCCAGCGGGGAGCAAATCGGGTACAATGAGCAGTTCTTC. The whole variable domain, remainder taken from reference TRBV7-9 and TRBJ2-1, is DTGVSQNPRHKITKRGQNVTFRCDPISEHNRLYWYRQTLGQGPEFLTYFQNEAQLEKSRLLSDRFSAERPKGSFSTLEIQRTEQGDSAMYLCASGEQIGYNEQFFGPGTRLTVL.

V gene TRBV7-9 combines with J gene TRBJ1-4; TRBD1 might be the D (5 bases). V gave up 5 bases and J gave up 4 bases, with 11 bases separating them. This CDR3 comprises 14 residues. Germline V lookup: CDR1 SEHNR, CDR2 FQNEAQ (reference sequence). CDR3 in amino acids: CASSTSGGNEKLFF. The CDR3 DNA is TGTGCCAGCAGCACTAGTGGGGGTAATGAAAAACTGTTTTTT. The whole variable domain, filled in from reference TRBV7-9 and TRBJ1-4, reads DTGVSQNPRHKITKRGQNVTFRCDPISEHNRLYWYRQTLGQGPEFLTYFQNEAQLEKSRLLSDRFSAERPKGSFSTLEIQRTEQGDSAMYLCASSTSGGNEKLFFGSGTQLSVL.

This clone was found a few times. Other nucleotide sequences in the sample specify the same CDR3. J is TRBJ1-2 and V is TRBV4-2; tentatively, D is TRBD1 (6 bases). Germline loops: CDR1 LGHNA, CDR2 YNFKEQ. The V end was cut by 5 bases, the J end by 3 bases, with 10 bases between. The CDR3 loop spans 13 amino acids. This CDR3 is CASSRGGDYGYTF. The CDR3 coding sequence is TGTGCCAGCAGCAGGGGGGGGGACTATGGCTACACCTTC.

This chain connects TRBV27 to TRBJ2-2, with a possible D match to TRBD1 (5 bases). Germline CDR1 and CDR2: MNHEY and SMNVEV (reference sequence). The CDR3 runs 13 residues. The V end lost 1 base, the J end lost 6 bases, and 6 bases lay between the germline ends. CDR3 loop: CASSLWTSGELFF. Here the CDR3 DNA reads TGTGCCAGCAGTTTATGGACATCCGGGGAGCTGTTTTTT.

J is TRBJ1-2 and V is TRBV23-1; the D is unclear. TRBV23-1 is an ORF for which the function is uncertain. This CDR3 region has 16 residues. With 4 bases removed from V and 4 bases from J, the gap between germline ends came to 19 bases. The CDR3 DNA follows: TGCGCCAGCAGTCCCAACCCCGGACCTTTGGGCTATGGCTACACCTTC. It codes for CASSPNPGPLGYGYTF.